This TCR beta chain emerged from a study of beta chain features in type 1 diabetes. Sequencing targeted expressed TCRB transcripts, as all isolated RNA had been reverse transcribed. Libraries were prepared by immunoSEQ multiplex PCR; TCRdb keeps only in-frame clonotypes and omits some of them. The sample yields approximately 730,000 clones, roughly an eighth seen once. Germline loops: CDR1 SGHNT, CDR2 YENEEA. The CDR3 spans 15 residues. J gave up 0 bases and V 1 base, and 0 bases lay outside the gene matches. There are a few counts of this clone. The antigen is unknown. Different DNA sequences within this sample yield the same CDR3. Study-wide results and caveats: For Type 1 diabetes patients, all four CD4+ subsets carried TCRB CDR3s that were moderately but significantly shorter.

This chain uses TRBV11-3 with TRBJ2-1; 7 bases line up with TRBD2. The TCR sequence derives from a man between 18 and 35 years old with type 1 diabetes. The material sequenced was naive CD4+ T cells from blood. The CDR3 loop reads CASSLGGSSYNEQFF. CDR3 DNA: TGTGCCAGCAGCTTAGGCGGGAGCTCCTACAATGAGCAGTTCTTC.